This passage covers 17 T cell receptor beta chains from one sample sequenced in a study of blood T cells in healthy people across ages. Combining a sample-barcoded 5' primer with a J-beta primer mix, a second PCR ran for about 6 to 12 cycles. TCRdb recomputed calls from the 5' RACE reads with MiXCR, one row per CDR3 protein. Of 1,300,000 or so distinct CDR3 sequences listed, around 59% are singletons. The sequenced sample consisted of blood. Every receptor here comes from a man younger than 35 in good health.

V usage is TRBV7-8 and J usage is TRBJ2-3; 8 bases match TRBD2. The CDR3 runs 18 residues. Germline assignment: CDR1 SGHVS and CDR2 FQNEAQ. Germline trimming cut 3 bases from V and 0 bases from J; bases unmatched to any gene: 11. CDR3 in amino acids: CASSFLVVSGESTDTQYF. Written as DNA, the CDR3 is TGTGCCAGCAGCTTTTTAGTGGTTAGCGGGGAGAGCACAGATACGCAGTATTTT.

This chain links TRBV6-6 with TRBJ1-4; possibly TRBD1 for D (5 bases). Germline V gene lookup returns CDR1 MNHNY and CDR2 SVGAGI (reference sequence). This CDR3 spans 17 amino acids. V lost 2 bases to trimming and J lost 4 bases, with 17 bases between them. The CDR3 DNA reads TGTGCCAGCAGTTACCCATCCTGGGGGGGGAGTAATGAAAAACTGTTTTTT. Its translation: CASSYPSWGGSNEKLFF.

V and J are TRBV6-5 and TRBJ2-3; the D gene is possibly TRBD1 (6 bases). The CDR3 loop spans 16 amino acids. Per the germline V gene, CDR1 is MNHEY and CDR2 is SVGAGI. With 0 bases removed from V and 4 bases from J, the gap between germline ends came to 14 bases. Here the CDR3 reads CASSYSYHRAADTQYF. The DNA of the CDR3 is TGTGCCAGCAGTTACTCCTACCACAGGGCTGCAGATACGCAGTATTTT.

The CDR3 DNA reads as TGTGCCAGCAGTTACCAGGACAGGAGATGGGACACCGGGGAGCTGTTTTTT. Its translation is CASSYQDRRWDTGELFF. The chain links TRBV6-2 or TRBV6-3 to TRBJ2-2; 7 bases map to TRBD1. Trimming cost V 2 bases and J 3 bases; bases outside gene matches: 9. CDR3 length: 17 amino acids. Germline assignment: CDR1 MNHEY and CDR2 SVGEGT.

The rearrangement uses TRBV27 and TRBJ2-7, with D possibly being TRBD2 (8 bases). V was clipped by 6 bases and J by 3 bases, with 18 bases between them. The CDR3 has 15 residues. Germline values: CDR1 MNHEY, CDR2 SMNVEV (reference sequence). The CDR3 sequence is CASSGTASGSYEQYF. The CDR3 DNA sequence: TGTGCCAGCAGCGGGACAGCCAGCGGGAGCTACGAGCAGTACTTC.

The table lists this clonotype with a count of one. The chain combines TRBV3-1 with TRBJ2-1; D not resolved. This CDR3 comprises 16 residues. V was trimmed by 0 bases and J by 1 base, leaving 10 bases between them. The germline CDR1 and CDR2 sequences are LGHDT and YNNKEL (reference sequence). CDR3 in amino acids: CASSQDGVGSYNEQFF. The CDR3 DNA reads TGTGCCAGCAGCCAAGATGGGGTCGGGTCCTACAATGAGCAGTTCTTC.

The chain combines TRBV5-1 with TRBJ2-3; TRBD2 aligns across 7 bases. The V gene end was trimmed by 1 base and the J gene end by 2 bases; junction bases not matched to a gene: 4. The CDR3 contains 15 residues. Germline loops: CDR1 SGHRS, CDR2 YFSETQ. CDR3 bases: TGCGCCAGCAGCTTGCGCGGGAGAAACACAGATACGCAGTATTTT. It encodes CASSLRGRNTDTQYF.

V and J are TRBV5-4 and TRBJ2-3; D is ambiguous. The V end lost 1 base, the J end lost 5 bases, and 14 bases lay between the germline ends. Germline loops: CDR1 SGHNT, CDR2 YYREEE (reference sequence). The CDR3 is made up of 15 amino acids. Here the CDR3 reads CASSLKTALGDTQYF. CDR3 nucleotide sequence: TGTGCCAGCAGCTTGAAGACTGCATTGGGAGATACGCAGTATTTT.

The J gene is TRBJ2-4, the V gene TRBV5-1, with 9 nucleotides matching TRBD1. The CDR3 is 17 residues long. Trimming at V came to 4 bases and at J to 0 bases, leaving 8 bases not matched to a gene. Germline V gene lookup returns CDR1 SGHRS and CDR2 YFSETQ. The CDR3 here is CASSVRTGVQAKNIQYF. As DNA, the CDR3 is TGCGCCAGCAGCGTTCGGACAGGGGTCCAAGCCAAAAACATTCAGTACTTC.

Only one count was recorded for this clonotype. The CDR3 loop reads CSAAGGYSGNTIYF. The CDR3 DNA follows: TGCAGTGCTGCAGGGGGCTACTCTGGAAACACCATATATTTT. V usage is TRBV20-1 and J usage is TRBJ1-3; 8 bases agree with TRBD1. Losses at the gene ends were 5 bases for V and 0 bases for J; bases not matched to a gene: 3. Germline V gene lookup returns CDR1 DFQATT and CDR2 SNEGSKA (reference sequence). This CDR3 is 14 amino acids long.

The chain recombines TRBV20-1 with TRBJ2-7, with TRBD2 matching over 7 bases. CDR1 and CDR2 (germline): DFQATT, SNEGSKA (reference sequence). This CDR3 contains 15 residues. V lost 5 bases, J lost 5 bases, and 15 bases stayed unmatched. The DNA of the CDR3 is TGCAGTGCTGTAGAGCCTCGCGGGAGATGGAACGAGCAGTACTTC. Protein: CSAVEPRGRWNEQYF.

V is TRBV7-9 and J is TRBJ2-1; 8 bases fit TRBD1. V was pared by 5 bases and J by 5 bases, with 5 bases of the junction left unmatched. The V gene's germline CDR1 is SEHNR and CDR2 FQNEAQ (reference sequence). The CDR3 is 14 amino acids. CDR3 sequence: CASSQRQGNNEQFF. For the CDR3, the DNA is TGTGCCAGCAGCCAGAGACAGGGGAACAATGAGCAGTTCTTC.

The rearrangement links TRBV18 to TRBJ2-7; possible D gene TRBD1, 6 bases. With 3 bases removed from V and 3 bases from J, the gap between germline ends came to 21 bases. Germline V gives CDR1 KGHSH, CDR2 LQKENI. The CDR3 has 17 amino acids. The CDR3 loop reads CASSPPLGQKLNYEQYF. The DNA for the CDR3 is TGTGCCAGCTCACCCCCGTTGGGACAAAAGTTGAACTACGAGCAGTACTTC.

The chain carries TRBV7-9 and TRBJ2-3, with TRBD1 as a possible D gene (6 bases). CDR1 is SEHNR and CDR2 is FQNEAQ in the germline V gene (reference sequence). The germline V and J ends were trimmed by 5 bases and 6 bases, with 15 bases remaining between them. The CDR3 runs 14 residues. The chain's CDR3 is CASSVVRQADTQYF. CDR3 DNA: TGTGCCAGCAGCGTAGTCCGACAGGCTGATACGCAGTATTTT.

This chain joins TRBV20-1 and TRBJ2-1; 14 nucleotides align to TRBD2. Germline values: CDR1 DFQATT, CDR2 SNEGSKA (reference sequence). The CDR3 spans 15 residues. Trimming removed 0 bases from V and 8 bases from J; junction bases left unmatched: 3. CDR3: CSAREGTSGSYEQFF. The CDR3 nucleotides read TGCAGTGCTAGAGAGGGGACTAGCGGGAGCTATGAGCAGTTCTTC.

This clonotype has more than one count but fewer than ten. The rearrangement uses TRBV6-6 and TRBJ1-6; 7 nucleotides agree with TRBD1. The CDR3 runs to 16 residues. Germline CDR1 reads MNHNY; CDR2 reads SVGAGI (reference sequence). With 4 bases clipped from V and 3 bases from J, the junction kept 6 bases outside the gene matches. The CDR3 region is CASSSTGLSYNSPLHF. The CDR3 nucleotides read TGTGCCAGCAGTTCGACAGGGTTGAGCTATAATTCACCCCTCCACTTT.

This clonotype has a handful of counts. V usage is TRBV7-9 and J usage is TRBJ2-3, with unresolved D. Trimming removed 8 bases from V and 2 bases from J, with 17 bases in between. CDR3 length equals 15 residues. The V gene's germline CDR1 is SEHNR and CDR2 FQNEAQ (reference sequence). The DNA for the CDR3 is TGTGCCAGCCTACCTCCGCGGAGCCCCACAGATACGCAGTATTTT. Translating it yields CASLPPRSPTDTQYF.